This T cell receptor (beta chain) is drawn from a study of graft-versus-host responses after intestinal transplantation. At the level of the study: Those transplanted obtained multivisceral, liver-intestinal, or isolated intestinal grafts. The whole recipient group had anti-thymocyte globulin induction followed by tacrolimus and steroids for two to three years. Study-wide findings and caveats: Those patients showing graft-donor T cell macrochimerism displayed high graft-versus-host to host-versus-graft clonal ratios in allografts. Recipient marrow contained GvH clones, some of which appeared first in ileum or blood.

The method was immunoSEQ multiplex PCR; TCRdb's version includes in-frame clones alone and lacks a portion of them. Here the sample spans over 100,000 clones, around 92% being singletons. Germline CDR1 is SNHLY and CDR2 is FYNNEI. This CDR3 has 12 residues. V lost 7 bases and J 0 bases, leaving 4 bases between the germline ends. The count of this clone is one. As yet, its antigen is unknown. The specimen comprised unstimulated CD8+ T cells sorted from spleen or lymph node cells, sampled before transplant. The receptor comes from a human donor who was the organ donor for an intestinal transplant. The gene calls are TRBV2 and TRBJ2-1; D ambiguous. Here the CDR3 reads CASTSSYNEQFF. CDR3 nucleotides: TGTGCCAGCACGAGCTCCTACAATGAGCAGTTCTTC.